This TCR beta chain appears in the sequencing data of a study of shared clonotypes between healthy human individuals. Overall study findings and caveats: Genetic and exposure-history diversity was limited by the small donor number.

CDR3 size: 14 residues. CDR1 is SSHAT and CDR2 is FNYEAQ in the germline V gene (reference sequence). Of note for this clone: What it binds is not known. At one end, the junction sequence differs from germline, possibly due to a read error.

Genomic DNA (from each subset) was split evenly across several immunoSEQ plates. The authors sequenced unsorted PBMC DNA on ten immunoSEQ deep assay plates. Assay used: immunoSEQ multiplex PCR; TCRdb lists only in-frame clones, some missing. This table holds about 480,000 clones, over 75% found once. The sequence came from a woman aged 40 to 50 in good health. Some clones in this sample may be carry-over from other donors' samples. Sample: PBMCs. J is TRBJ2-2 and V is TRBV7-7, with 7 bases fitting TRBD1. CDR3 amino acids: CASSSDRHTGELFF. The CDR3 nucleotides are TGTGCTAGCAGCTCGGACAGGCACACCGGGGAGCTGTTTTTT. Full variable domain (rest looked up from reference TRBV7-7 and TRBJ2-2): GAGVSQSPRYKVTKRGQDVTLRCDPISSHATLYWYQQALGQGPEFLTYFNYEAQPDKSGLPSDRFSAERPEGSISTLTIQRTEQRDSAMYRCASSSDRHTGELFFGEGSRLTVL.